Each of the 13 T cell receptor beta chains below was sequenced from the same sample in a study of T cells in Graves' hyperthyroidism and ophthalmopathy. What was amplified from RNA transcripts were TCR beta CDR3 regions. HTBI primers drove first-round RT-PCR of the TCR CDR3. TCRdb re-called the multiplex PCR reads through MiXCR, storing one row per CDR3 protein. The table has under 600,000 distinct CDR3 sequences, approximately 15% seen once. Sequenced sample: blood. These receptors originate from a woman aged 40 to 50 with Graves' ophthalmopathy.

This clonotype has just a few counts. The rearrangement links TRBV10-1 to TRBJ1-6; TRBD1 agrees at 7 bases. The CDR3 sequence is 17 residues long. Unmatched junction bases numbered 7, after V lost 0 bases and J lost 5 bases. Looked up from germline, CDR1 is WNHNN and CDR2 is SYGVQD (reference sequence). The CDR3 region has the DNA TGCGCCAGCAGTGAGTCGAACGGACAGGCGGATAATTCACCCCTCCACTTT. Translation: CASSESNGQADNSPLHF.

This clonotype was recorded many times. The genes are TRBV2 and TRBJ2-1, with unresolved D. V shed 8 bases and J shed 4 bases, with 18 bases lying between them. This CDR3 comprises 15 residues. CDR1 is SNHLY, CDR2 FYNNEI, per germline. The CDR3 is CASLYIDSLYNEQFF. CDR3 sequence (DNA): TGTGCCAGCCTATACATAGACTCGCTTTACAATGAGCAGTTCTTC.

There are a few counts of this clonotype. The chain employs TRBV28 and TRBJ2-1, with D perhaps matching TRBD2 (6 bases). V lost 11 bases to trimming and J lost 8 bases, with 31 bases between them. The germline gives CDR1 MDHEN, CDR2 SYDVKM. There are 17 residues in the CDR3. The CDR3 nucleotides read TGTGCCGGCAAAGTTCGGGGGAGCGCGTTCCACAAGGATGAGCAGTTCTTC. Translating gives CAGKVRGSAFHKDEQFF.

This clonotype was found many times. DNA of the CDR3: TGTGCCAGCAGTAAGACGGGTAACTATGGCTACACCTTC. Translating gives CASSKTGNYGYTF. The rearrangement links TRBV6-1 to TRBJ1-2; D uncertain. Trimming shortened V by 5 bases and J by 1 base, and 8 bases separated the two germline ends. The CDR3 has 13 amino acids. Germline CDR1 and CDR2: MNHNS and SASEGT.

V is TRBV30 and J is TRBJ1-5; D is ambiguous. Germline V gene sequence: CDR1 GTSNPN, CDR2 SVGIG (reference sequence). V was pared by 2 bases and J by 9 bases, with 14 bases between. This CDR3 is built from 13 residues. The CDR3 reads CAWSRQSGGPQHF. Here the CDR3 DNA reads TGTGCCTGGAGTAGGCAGTCCGGTGGGCCCCAGCATTTT.

The chain is built from TRBV18 and TRBJ2-5; 12 bases map to TRBD2. Germline V CDR1 and CDR2: KGHSH, LQKENI. The V gene end was trimmed by 3 bases and the J gene end by 3 bases; junction bases not matched to a gene: 2. This CDR3 region has 15 residues. For the CDR3, the DNA is TGTGCCAGCTCACCCAGGACTAGCGGGAAAGAGACCCAGTACTTC. This encodes CASSPRTSGKETQYF.

The chain has TRBV29-1 and TRBJ2-5; 8 bases line up with TRBD2. Losses at the gene ends were 5 bases for V and 5 bases for J; bases not matched to a gene: 4. This CDR3 is 12 amino acids long. Per the germline V gene, CDR1 is SQVTM and CDR2 is ANQGSEA. The CDR3 DNA follows: TGCAGCGTTAGAGCGGGAGCGGAGACCCAGTACTTC. Translation gives CSVRAGAETQYF.

The table lists this clonotype with many counts. The chain couples TRBV2 to TRBJ2-2; TRBD1 aligns across 8 bases. The V and J ends lost 6 bases and 1 base, in that order; junction bases with no gene match: 10. The V gene's germline CDR1 is SNHLY and CDR2 FYNNEI. The CDR3 length is 17 residues. CDR3 region: CASSVARGRQNTGELFF. CDR3 bases: TGTGCCAGCAGCGTAGCCAGGGGGCGACAGAACACCGGGGAGCTGTTTTTT.

There are many counts of this clonotype. In nucleotides, the CDR3 is TGTGCCAGCAGCTCACCGGTAGCGGGAAACGAGCAGTACTTC. Residues: CASSSPVAGNEQYF. This chain connects TRBV11-1 to TRBJ2-7; 8 positions agree with TRBD2. J was trimmed by 5 bases and V by 4 bases; bases with no gene match: 7. The CDR3 loop spans 14 amino acids. CDR1 SGHAT and CDR2 FQDESV come from the germline V gene (reference sequence).

This clonotype was seen a few times. V is TRBV7-9 and J is TRBJ2-7; D might be TRBD2 (5 bases). Trimming pared 2 bases from V and 2 bases from J, leaving 7 bases between. This CDR3 has 13 residues. Germline V gene data show CDR1 as SEHNR and CDR2 as FQNEAQ (reference sequence). The CDR3 coding sequence is TGTGCCAGCAGCTTAAGGGAGACCTACGAGCAGTACTTC. Amino acid sequence: CASSLRETYEQYF.

The table lists this clonotype with a few counts. The chain carries TRBV6-5 and TRBJ1-1, with 10 bases lining up with TRBD1. The germline V gene encodes CDR1 MNHEY and CDR2 SVGAGI. With V trimmed by 2 bases and J by 4 bases, 4 bases remained unmatched. The CDR3 length is 15 residues. CDR3 sequence: CASSYEDRGSTEAFF. The CDR3 region has the DNA TGTGCCAGCAGTTACGAGGACAGGGGGAGCACTGAAGCTTTCTTT.

This clonotype was observed many times. V gene TRBV3-1 combines with J gene TRBJ2-3, with a tentative D call TRBD1 (8 bases). Trimming removed 5 bases from V and 0 bases from J, with 15 bases in between. This CDR3 contains 16 residues. Germline V lookup: CDR1 LGHDT, CDR2 YNNKEL (reference sequence). The CDR3: CASSGNRGGSTDTQYF. In DNA, the CDR3 is TGTGCCAGCAGCGGGAACAGGGGGGGAAGCACAGATACGCAGTATTTT.

V usage is TRBV20-1 and J usage is TRBJ2-3; TRBD2 matches 7 bases. Per the germline V gene, CDR1 is DFQATT and CDR2 is SNEGSKA (reference sequence). There are 15 residues in the CDR3. With 0 bases clipped from V and 4 bases from J, the junction kept 7 bases outside the gene matches. CDR3 bases: TGCAGTGCTAGAGATCTTTCCACTAGCGCAGATACGCAGTATTTT. It translates to CSARDLSTSADTQYF.